The present entry profiles one T cell receptor (beta chain) with its context. Methods used by the authors: Reference gene primer amplification yielded estimated nucleated cell counts. The repertoire was sequenced with immunoSEQ multiplex PCR; TCRdb's copy has only in-frame clones and lacks some. V, J and clone size derive from that table, while D and trimming were established from the DNA sequence. The sample lists roughly 64,000 clones, around 86% occurring once. The data were obtained in a study of blood T cell repertoires in COVID-19. The J segment lost 10 bases and the V segment lost 4 bases, leaving 4 bases of the junction unmatched. CDR3 size: 12 residues. Germline lookup yields CDR1 SEHNR and CDR2 FQNEAQ (reference sequence).

Sequencing input: peripheral blood. This TCR was recovered from a man aged 50 to 60 with active COVID-19. This sequence joins TRBV7-9 and TRBJ2-1, with 7 bases aligning to TRBD1. CDR3 nucleotides: TGTGCCAGCAGCTCCGACAGGGCCGAGCAGTTCTTC. Amino acids: CASSSDRAEQFF.